The 17 T cell receptor beta chains below come from one sample, sequenced in a study of T cells in Graves' hyperthyroidism and ophthalmopathy. Researchers amplified the TCR beta CDR3 regions from RNA transcripts. First-round RT-PCR of the TCR CDR3 relied on the HTBI primer set. TCRdb reprocessed the multiplex PCR reads via MiXCR and lists one record per CDR3 protein. Among hundreds of thousands of distinct CDR3 sequences listed, approximately 25% were seen once. The specimen was blood. These receptors were taken from a woman aged 25-40 years with Graves' ophthalmopathy.

This clonotype showed up many times. The chain uses TRBV15 and TRBJ1-2, with D possibly TRBD1 on 5 matching bases. Germline values: CDR1 LNHNV, CDR2 YYDKDF (reference sequence). Between the trimmed V and J ends, which lost 0 bases and 10 bases, there was a span of 18 bases. This CDR3 spans 15 amino acids. The CDR3, as DNA: TGTGCCACCAGCAGAGATGGGGGGGACCCACCAGACTACACCTTC. Residues: CATSRDGGDPPDYTF.

This clonotype was found many times. With a much larger clone just one base away, this may be a read error. The rearrangement uses TRBV6-1 and TRBJ1-1; D is undetermined. Germline V gives CDR1 MNHNS, CDR2 SASEGT. The CDR3 has 11 amino acids. CDR3 sequence (DNA): TGTACCAGCACCGCGAACACTGAAGCTTTCTTT. It encodes CTSTANTEAFF.

Ten or more counts support this clonotype. The rearrangement uses TRBV6-5 and TRBJ2-5, with D perhaps TRBD1 (5 bases). CDR1 and CDR2 (germline): MNHEY, SVGAGI. Trimming left V 8 bases short and J 1 base short, with 11 bases between. CDR3 length: 13 amino acids. The CDR3 loop is CASGRQFQETQYF. CDR3 coding DNA: TGTGCCAGCGGCAGACAGTTCCAAGAGACCCAGTACTTC.

The V call is TRBV14, the J call TRBJ2-7; D is perhaps TRBD1 (6 bases). The CDR3 is 14 amino acids. V was shortened by 4 bases and J by 1 base, with 11 bases between the two germline ends. Germline V gives CDR1 SGHDN, CDR2 FVKESK. The DNA of the CDR3 is TGTGCCAGCAGCCTCGACAGGATTTCCTACGAGCAGTACTTC. Translation: CASSLDRISYEQYF.

This chain links TRBV12-3 or TRBV12-4 with TRBJ2-7; TRBD1 matches at 7 bases. The trim removed 7 bases at V and 6 bases at J, leaving 6 bases unmatched. This CDR3 comprises 12 residues. The CDR3 DNA sequence: TGTGCCAGCAATCGACAGGGTGCCGAGCAGTACTTC. It translates to CASNRQGAEQYF.

This clonotype occurred a few times. V usage is TRBV24-1 and J usage is TRBJ2-5; D is unclear. CDR1 and CDR2 (germline): KGHDR, SFDVKD. V gave up 4 bases and J gave up 2 bases, with 10 bases separating them. The CDR3 runs to 14 residues. CDR3 coding DNA: TGTGCCACCAGTGACTCGTACGGACAAGAGACCCAGTACTTC. This encodes CATSDSYGQETQYF.

This clonotype showed up many times. The chain carries TRBV6-5 and TRBJ1-5; D is undetermined. V lost 6 bases, J lost 0 bases, and 6 bases lay in between. Germline CDR1 and CDR2: MNHEY and SVGAGI. The CDR3 totals 13 residues. The DNA for the CDR3 is TGTGCCAGCAGCTTCCATAGCAATCAGCCCCAGCATTTT. Translated: CASSFHSNQPQHF.

This clonotype showed up many times. The chain combines TRBV4-1 with TRBJ2-7; perhaps TRBD1 as D (6 bases). The CDR3 has 14 residues. Trimming took 4 bases from V and 4 from J, leaving 14 bases between them. Germline V gene data show CDR1 as MGHRA and CDR2 as YSYEKL. The CDR3 region has the DNA TGCGCCAGCAGCCCATCCGGGCAGGGGTACGAGCAGTACTTC. Protein product: CASSPSGQGYEQYF.

The V and J genes are TRBV11-2 and TRBJ2-4; tentatively, D is TRBD1 or TRBD2 (5 bases each). Looked up from germline, CDR1 is SGHAT and CDR2 is FQNNGV. The CDR3 sequence is 15 residues long. The V and J ends lost 0 bases and 6 bases respectively, with 12 bases between them. The CDR3 protein is CASSLEGVAGNIQYF. The CDR3 coding sequence is TGTGCCAGCAGCTTAGAGGGGGTAGCAGGAAACATTCAGTACTTC.

At least ten counts were recorded for this clonotype. The chain is built from TRBV29-1 and TRBJ1-1, with a possible D match to TRBD1 (6 bases). Germline V gene data show CDR1 as SQVTM and CDR2 as ANQGSEA. The CDR3 extends over 13 amino acids. The CDR3 region is CITPEGVNTEAFF. The CDR3 DNA follows: TGCATCACCCCGGAGGGGGTGAACACTGAAGCTTTCTTT.

In this sample, this clonotype turned up many times. CDR3 nucleotide sequence: TGTGCCAGCAGTACCTGGAGGTCCATGGGCGAGCAGTACTTC. Protein product: CASSTWRSMGEQYF. The chain recombines TRBV6-5 with TRBJ2-7; TRBD2 might be the D (5 bases). CDR3 size: 14 residues. V was shortened by 5 bases and J by 6 bases, with 17 bases between the two germline ends. In germline, CDR1 is MNHEY, CDR2 SVGAGI.

The sample holds a few counts of this clonotype. This chain links TRBV3-1 with TRBJ2-5; 11 bases agree with TRBD2. V trimming: 1 base; J trimming: 1 base; junction bases outside the gene matches: 8. The CDR3 consists of 18 residues. From germline, CDR1 is LGHDT and CDR2 YNNKEL (reference sequence). The CDR3 nucleotides read TGTGCCAGCAGCCAAGTAGCGGGGGGGCCGGCGATCCAAGAGACCCAGTACTTC. The encoded protein is CASSQVAGGPAIQETQYF.

The V call is TRBV6-1, the J call TRBJ1-2; a weak D match, TRBD1 (5 bases). Deletions cut 7 bases from V and 4 bases from J, with 13 bases between. Germline CDR1 and CDR2: MNHNS and SASEGT. The CDR3 is 13 residues long. CDR3 DNA sequence: TGTGCCAGCACCAACGGGGGGAGCTATGGCTACACCTTC. This codes for CASTNGGSYGYTF.

This clonotype was seen a few times. The genes are TRBV30 and TRBJ2-7; D may correspond to TRBD1 or TRBD2 (5 bases each). V lost 0 bases and J lost 2, with 14 bases in between. This CDR3 is 15 amino acids long. Looked up from germline, CDR1 is GTSNPN and CDR2 is SVGIG (reference sequence). CDR3 protein: CAWSVPGRGAYEQYF. The CDR3 DNA reads as TGTGCCTGGAGTGTACCAGGACGGGGCGCCTACGAGCAGTACTTC.

This clonotype has ten or more counts. V usage is TRBV5-1 and J usage is TRBJ1-1; 8 nucleotides match TRBD1. Germline loops: CDR1 SGHRS, CDR2 YFSETQ. The CDR3 contains 17 residues. The trim removed 4 bases at V and 2 bases at J, leaving 13 bases unmatched. This CDR3 reads CASSLTSGQGVNTEAFF. In nucleotides, the CDR3 is TGCGCCAGCAGCCTTACATCCGGACAGGGAGTAAACACTGAAGCTTTCTTT. The full variable domain, with the rest looked up from reference TRBV5-1 and TRBJ1-1, is KAGVTQTPRYLIKTRGQQVTLSCSPISGHRSVSWYQQTPGQGLQFLFEYFSETQRNKGNFPGRFSGRQFSNSRSEMNVSTLELGDSALYLCASSLTSGQGVNTEAFFGQGTRLTVV.

This clonotype was seen at least ten times. The chain carries TRBV29-1 and TRBJ2-7; 11 bases are a match to TRBD1. The germline CDR1 and CDR2 sequences are SQVTM and ANQGSEA. Losses at the gene ends were 4 bases for V and 6 bases for J; bases not matched to a gene: 17. CDR3 length: 17 residues. CDR3 residues: CSVAPYPFGDRGTEQYF. For the CDR3, the DNA is TGCAGCGTTGCCCCATATCCCTTCGGGGACAGGGGGACCGAGCAGTACTTC.

The chain couples TRBV6-1 to TRBJ1-5, with a tentative D call TRBD1 (6 bases). V was cut by 2 bases and J by 5 bases, with 13 bases left in between. The CDR3 covers 15 residues. CDR1 is MNHNS, CDR2 SASEGT, per germline. The CDR3 nucleotides read TGTGCCAGCAGTGAAAAACGGGGGGCGGATCAGCCCCAGCATTTT. Translating gives CASSEKRGADQPQHF.